The 5 T cell receptor beta chains reported below all come from one sample, sequenced in a study of CD8 T cells in ankylosing spondylitis. TCRdb independently ran MiXCR on the 5' RACE reads; one entry per CDR3 protein. The sample includes some 150,000 distinct CDR3 sequences, about 42% of them seen just once. Sequencing input: synovial fluid, either unsorted or a sorted T cell fraction (not recorded which). These receptors originate from a male donor with ankylosing spondylitis.

The table lists this clonotype with a count of one. The chain's CDR3 is CASSESTDHTQYF. DNA for the CDR3: TGCGCCAGCAGTGAGTCGACCGATCATACGCAGTATTTT. This chain connects TRBV10-1 to TRBJ2-3; D gene unclear. Germline CDR1 and CDR2: WNHNN and SYGVQD (reference sequence). V lost 0 bases and J 7 bases, leaving 8 bases between the germline ends. The CDR3 extends over 13 amino acids.

This clonotype was detected a few times. This chain links TRBV4-1 with TRBJ2-3; D unresolved. V dropped 6 bases and J dropped 0 bases, with 10 bases sitting between them. Per the germline V gene, CDR1 is MGHRA and CDR2 is YSYEKL. The CDR3 has 14 amino acids. CDR3 region: CASSLFVSTDTQYF. The CDR3 DNA reads TGCGCCAGCAGTCTCTTTGTTAGCACAGATACGCAGTATTTT.

The table lists this clonotype with a count of one. The genes are TRBV12-5 and TRBJ1-1; D perhaps matches TRBD1 (6 bases). V was cut by 0 bases and J by 5 bases, with 13 bases left in between. From germline, CDR1 is LGHNT and CDR2 FRNRAP. The CDR3 consists of 15 residues. The CDR3 loop reads CASGLVPGANTEAFF. In DNA form, the CDR3 reads TGTGCTAGTGGTTTGGTACCGGGGGCGAATACTGAAGCTTTCTTT.

In its sample, this clonotype was seen many times. The V and J genes are TRBV15 and TRBJ2-7; D gene ambiguous. This CDR3 has 12 residues. Germline CDR1 LNHNV, CDR2 YYDKDF (reference sequence). V was clipped by 0 bases and J by 6 bases, with 6 bases between them. The CDR3 nucleotides read TGTGCCACCAGCAGAGAGACTGGCGAGCAGTACTTC. Protein: CATSRETGEQYF.

The table lists this clonotype with a few counts. The V call is TRBV5-6, the J call TRBJ2-1; tentatively, D is TRBD1 or TRBD2 (6 bases each). The length of the CDR3 is 16 residues. The germline V gene encodes CDR1 SGHDT and CDR2 YYEEEE. V dropped 2 bases and J dropped 7 bases, with 19 bases sitting between them. In DNA form, the CDR3 reads TGTGCCAGCAGCTTAAACGGGGGCTCCTTGGGGAATGAGCAGTTCTTC. Protein sequence: CASSLNGGSLGNEQFF.